Each of the 6 T cell receptor beta chains below was sequenced from the same sample in a study of human T cells and chemical hapten exposure (dated by TCRdb to the early 2020s). Per the publication, the time point label means: patch test 1, 2 weeks after DPC sensitization. The treatment or condition label corresponds to: therapeutic diphenylcyclopropenone sensitization with weekly scalp DPC. Libraries came from RACE. Reads for this sample came from a NextSeq 500. TCRdb handled the public reads itself, with Q25 trimming in fastp and clone calling in MiXCR, and kept productive beta chains. Each record represents a unique CDR3 protein, reported with the most common genes and DNA among its rows. The sample includes under 450,000 distinct CDR3 sequences, with 4.8% observed a single time. The ten largest clonotypes hold approximately 2.3% of the sample. Sequencing was performed on whole blood, taken in connection with sensitization to the hapten diphenylcyclopropenone (DPC). The receptor source for this set is a woman between 45 and 65 years old with alopecia areata. Some clones in this sample may be carry-over from other donors' samples.

This clonotype was observed at least ten times. The CDR3 region is CASSVDGGRAREQYF. DNA for the CDR3: TGTGCCAGCAGCGTAGACGGGGGGCGAGCTAGGGAGCAGTACTTC. The chain recombines TRBV9 with TRBJ2-7; a weak D match, TRBD2 (7 bases). CDR1 is SGDLS, CDR2 YYNGEE, per germline. The CDR3 contains 15 residues. Trimming pared 0 bases from V and 7 bases from J, leaving 17 bases between. Drawing the rest from reference TRBV9 and TRBJ2-7, the complete variable domain is DSGVTQTPKHLITATGQRVTLRCSPRSGDLSVYWYQQSLDQGLQFLIQYYNGEERAKGNILERFSAQQFPDLHSELNLSSLELGDSALYFCASSVDGGRAREQYFGPGTRLTVT.

This chain uses TRBV7-2 with TRBJ2-5; TRBD1 might be the D (6 bases). Germline values: CDR1 SGHTA, CDR2 FQGNSA. The CDR3 is 14 amino acids. V was clipped by 1 base and J by 4 bases, with 10 bases between them. The CDR3 nucleotides read TGTGCCAGCAGCTTAGGCAGGGGTAGAGAGACCCAGTACTTC. Protein: CASSLGRGRETQYF.

This clonotype has a count of ten or more. The rearrangement links TRBV6-5 to TRBJ2-7, with D possibly matching TRBD2 (6 bases). CDR3 length: 12 amino acids. V shed 6 bases and J shed 5 bases, with 11 bases lying between them. Germline assignment: CDR1 MNHEY and CDR2 SVGAGI. DNA of the CDR3: TGTGCCAGCAGGCGGGGACCCAACGAGCAGTACTTC. Translation gives CASRRGPNEQYF.

The sample holds many counts of this clonotype. The CDR3 region is CASSLSQGNQPQHF. CDR3 sequence (DNA): TGTGCCAGCAGCTTGTCTCAGGGGAATCAGCCCCAGCATTTT. The rearrangement joins TRBV7-9 to TRBJ1-5; perhaps TRBD1 as D (6 bases). V lost 3 bases, J lost 4 bases, and 10 bases lay in between. This CDR3 is 14 amino acids long. CDR1 and CDR2 (germline): SEHNR, FQNEAQ (reference sequence).

This clonotype came up many times. The chain is built from TRBV5-1 and TRBJ2-5; D uncertain. The CDR3 runs 14 residues. With 3 bases removed from V and 4 bases from J, the gap between germline ends came to 13 bases. CDR1 and CDR2 from the germline V gene are SGHRS and YFSETQ. The CDR3, as DNA: TGCGCCAGCAGCTCCGGCAGGATCGGAGAGACCCAGTACTTC. This codes for CASSSGRIGETQYF.

The table lists this clonotype with many counts. The rearrangement uses TRBV7-6 and TRBJ2-7; D may be TRBD2 (7 bases). The CDR3 has 14 residues. Trimming removed 3 bases from V and 6 bases from J, with 15 bases in between. The germline V gene encodes CDR1 SGHVS and CDR2 FNYEAQ. DNA for the CDR3: TGTGCCAGCAGCTTGGGACCCGCGGGGGCCGAGCAGTACTTC. This codes for CASSLGPAGAEQYF.